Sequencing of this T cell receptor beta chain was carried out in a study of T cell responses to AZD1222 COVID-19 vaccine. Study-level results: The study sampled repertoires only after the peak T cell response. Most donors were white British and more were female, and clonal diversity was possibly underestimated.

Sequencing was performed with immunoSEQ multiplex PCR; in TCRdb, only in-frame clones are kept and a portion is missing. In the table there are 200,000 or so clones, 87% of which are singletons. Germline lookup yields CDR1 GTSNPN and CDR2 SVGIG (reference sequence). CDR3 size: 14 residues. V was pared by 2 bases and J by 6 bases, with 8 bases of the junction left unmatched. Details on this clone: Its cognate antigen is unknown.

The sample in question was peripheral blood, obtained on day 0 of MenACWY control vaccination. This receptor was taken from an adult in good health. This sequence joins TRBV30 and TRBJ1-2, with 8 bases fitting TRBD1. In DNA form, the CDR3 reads TGTGCCTGGAGTCTGGCAGGGGGCGGTCATGGCTACACCTTC. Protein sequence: CAWSLAGGGHGYTF.